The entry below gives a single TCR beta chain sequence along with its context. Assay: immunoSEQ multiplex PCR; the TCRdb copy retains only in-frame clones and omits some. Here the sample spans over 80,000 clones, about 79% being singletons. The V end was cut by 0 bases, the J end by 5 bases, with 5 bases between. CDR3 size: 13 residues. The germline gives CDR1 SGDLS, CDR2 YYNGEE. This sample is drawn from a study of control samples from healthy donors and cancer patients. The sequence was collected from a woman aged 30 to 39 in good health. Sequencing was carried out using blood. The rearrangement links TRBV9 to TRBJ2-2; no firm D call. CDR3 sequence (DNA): TGTGCCAGCAGCGTAGTTGGAACCGGGGAGCTGTTTTTT. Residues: CASSVVGTGELFF.